This TCR beta chain was obtained from a study of shared clonotypes between healthy human individuals. TCRdb's copy holds only in-frame clones and misses some; the assay was immunoSEQ multiplex PCR. This table holds 2 million or so clones, over 85% found once. The germline V and J ends were trimmed by 3 bases and 4 bases, with 13 bases remaining between them. CDR3 size: 15 residues. The V gene's germline CDR1 is SGHTA and CDR2 FQGTGA. The sample consisted of naive CD4+ T cells sorted from blood. The sample's subset: CD45RA+ positively selected. V and J are TRBV7-3 and TRBJ1-3; maybe TRBD1 (6 bases). The TCR originated in a man younger than 30 in good health. CDR3 residues: CASSLSGESGNTIYF. The CDR3 bases are TGTGCCAGCAGCTTGTCAGGGGAGTCCGGAAACACCATATATTTT.